This T cell receptor (beta chain) comes out of a study of T cells in Graves' hyperthyroidism and ophthalmopathy. The CDR3 loop spans 14 amino acids. Germline CDR1 is LGHDT and CDR2 is YNNKEL (reference sequence). V lost 4 bases to trimming and J lost 4 bases, with 13 bases between them. The CDR3 regions of TCR beta were amplified from RNA transcripts. An initial round of RT-PCR targeting the TCR CDR3 relied on the HTBI primer set. TCRdb analysed the multiplex PCR reads with MiXCR anew, one entry per CDR3 protein. The data show 550,000 to 850,000 distinct CDR3 sequences, around 19% seen once. This clonotype was counted at least ten times.

The TCR originated in a woman between 45 and 65 years old with Graves' hyperthyroidism that later progressed to Graves' ophthalmopathy. Input material: blood. The rearrangement links TRBV3-1 to TRBJ1-2; maybe TRBD1 (6 bases). CDR3 loop: CASSRDTRAYGYTF. Written as DNA, the CDR3 is TGTGCCAGCAGCCGGGACACAAGAGCCTATGGCTACACCTTC.